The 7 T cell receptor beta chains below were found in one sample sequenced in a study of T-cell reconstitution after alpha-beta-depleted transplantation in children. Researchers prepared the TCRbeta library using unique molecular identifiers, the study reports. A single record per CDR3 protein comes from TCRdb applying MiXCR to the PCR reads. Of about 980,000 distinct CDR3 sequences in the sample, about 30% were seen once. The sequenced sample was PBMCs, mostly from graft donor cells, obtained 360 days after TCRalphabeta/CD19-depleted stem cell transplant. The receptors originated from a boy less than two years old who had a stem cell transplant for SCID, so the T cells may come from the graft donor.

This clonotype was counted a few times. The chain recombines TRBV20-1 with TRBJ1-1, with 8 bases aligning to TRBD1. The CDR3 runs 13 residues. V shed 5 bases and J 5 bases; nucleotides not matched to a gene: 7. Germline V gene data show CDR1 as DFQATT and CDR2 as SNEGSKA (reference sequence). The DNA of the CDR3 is TGCAGTGCTCCCGACAGGGGAAAGACTGAAGCTTTCTTT. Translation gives CSAPDRGKTEAFF.

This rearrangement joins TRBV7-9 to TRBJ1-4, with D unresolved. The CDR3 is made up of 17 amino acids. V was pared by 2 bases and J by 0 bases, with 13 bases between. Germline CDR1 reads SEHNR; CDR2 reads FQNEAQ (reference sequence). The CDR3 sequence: CASSLMMGSTTNEKLFF. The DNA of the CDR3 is TGTGCCAGCAGCTTAATGATGGGATCAACAACTAATGAAAAACTGTTTTTT.

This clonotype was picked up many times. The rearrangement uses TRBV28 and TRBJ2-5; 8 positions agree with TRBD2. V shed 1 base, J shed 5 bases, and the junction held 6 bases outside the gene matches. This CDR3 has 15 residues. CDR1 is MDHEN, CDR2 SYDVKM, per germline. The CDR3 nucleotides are TGTGCCAGCAGTTTATACGGCGGGGGGTTCGAGACCCAGTACTTC. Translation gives CASSLYGGGFETQYF.

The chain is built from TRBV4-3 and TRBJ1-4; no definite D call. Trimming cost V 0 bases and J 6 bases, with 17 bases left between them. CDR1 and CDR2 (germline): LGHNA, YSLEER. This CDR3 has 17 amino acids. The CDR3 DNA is TGCGCCAGCAGCCAAGAGGTCTGGGGATGGGTTGATGAAAAACTGTTTTTT. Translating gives CASSQEVWGWVDEKLFF.

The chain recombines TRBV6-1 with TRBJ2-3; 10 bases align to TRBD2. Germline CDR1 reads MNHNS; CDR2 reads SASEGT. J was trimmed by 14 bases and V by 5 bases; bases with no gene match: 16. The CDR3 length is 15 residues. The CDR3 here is CASSPPLAGARFVYF. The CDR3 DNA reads TGTGCCAGCAGTCCTCCCCTAGCGGGGGCCCGGTTTGTGTATTTT.

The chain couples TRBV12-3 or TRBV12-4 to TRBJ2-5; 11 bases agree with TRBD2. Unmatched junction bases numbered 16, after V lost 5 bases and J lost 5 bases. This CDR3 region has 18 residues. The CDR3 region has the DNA TGTGCCAGCAGTCAAACCTATAGCGGGGGGGCCTCAATGGAGACCCAGTACTTC. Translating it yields CASSQTYSGGASMETQYF.

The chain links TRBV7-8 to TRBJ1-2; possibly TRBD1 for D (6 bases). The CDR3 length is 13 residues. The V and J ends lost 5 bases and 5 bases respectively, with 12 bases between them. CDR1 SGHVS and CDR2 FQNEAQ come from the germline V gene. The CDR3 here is CASSGQPGYGYTF. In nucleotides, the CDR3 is TGTGCCAGCAGCGGACAGCCGGGGTATGGCTACACCTTC.